Following are 18 T cell receptor beta chains from one sample sequenced in a study of blood T cells in healthy people across ages (dated by TCRdb to the mid-2010s). The library relied on 5' RACE. The sample was run on an Illumina HiSeq 2500. A second PCR of about 6 to 12 cycles was run with a J-beta primer mix and a sample-barcoded 5' primer. The raw public data were reprocessed by TCRdb itself: fastp quality trimming at Q25, MiXCR clonotype calling, in-frame beta chains only. Rows are unified per CDR3 protein, each entry keeping the most common DNA and genes. The sample yields about 650,000 distinct CDR3 sequences; 32% were counted once. Just over 15% of the sample is in the top ten clones. Sequencing input: blood. The receptors originated from a woman older than 75 in good health. Donor details come from another sample of the same person, matched by shared clones.

This clonotype was seen once. The genes are TRBV6-1 and TRBJ2-2; tentative D call: TRBD1 (7 bases). This CDR3 has 15 residues. Trimming took off 1 base at V and 5 bases at J, with 11 bases between the two ends. The germline CDR1 and CDR2 sequences are MNHNS and SASEGT. The CDR3, as DNA: TGTGCCAGCAGTGAAGTGTCAGGGGGGACCGGGGAGCTGTTTTTT. Amino acids: CASSEVSGGTGELFF.

V is TRBV7-2 and J is TRBJ2-7; the D is unclear. The CDR3 has 15 amino acids. V lost 1 base, J lost 2 bases, and 12 bases lay in between. The germline V gene encodes CDR1 SGHTA and CDR2 FQGNSA. For the CDR3, the DNA is TGTGCCAGCAGCTTAGATAGTAGGGCAGCCTACGAGCAGTACTTC. This translates into CASSLDSRAAYEQYF.

As for this clonotype: A much more abundant neighbour one base away suggests this may be a read error. The gene calls are TRBV9 and TRBJ2-7; TRBD2 aligns across 7 bases. The CDR3 extends over 15 amino acids. The V and J ends lost 7 bases and 7 bases, in that order; junction bases with no gene match: 17. Germline lookup yields CDR1 SGDLS and CDR2 YYNGEE. The CDR3 loop is CASSTSQGASNEQYF. CDR3 in DNA: TGTGCCAGCTCGACTAGCCAAGGGGCTAGCAATGAGCAGTACTTC.

This clonotype came up many times. CDR3 residues: CASSLQGENYGYTF. The DNA of the CDR3 is TGCGCCAGCAGCTTGCAGGGAGAGAACTATGGCTACACCTTC. This chain links TRBV5-1 with TRBJ1-2, with TRBD1 as a possible D gene (5 bases). CDR3 length: 14 amino acids. Trimming stripped 1 base from V and 2 bases from J, with 9 bases between. In germline, CDR1 is SGHRS, CDR2 YFSETQ.

The table lists this clonotype with many counts. The J gene is TRBJ2-3, the V gene TRBV27, with 11 bases that match TRBD2. The CDR3 runs to 21 residues. The trim removed 6 bases at V and 5 bases at J, leaving 25 bases unmatched. The germline V gene has CDR1 MNHEY and CDR2 SMNVEV (reference sequence). In DNA form, the CDR3 reads TGTGCCAGCAGCCGCAGGGGTTTGACTAGCGGGGTTCCCTCAGATCTAGATACGCAGTATTTT. Protein sequence: CASSRRGLTSGVPSDLDTQYF.

This clonotype was detected only a few times. The V call is TRBV20-1, the J call TRBJ1-1; D remains unclear. Trimming removed 8 bases from V and 3 bases from J, with 10 bases in between. The V gene's germline CDR1 is DFQATT and CDR2 SNEGSKA (reference sequence). The CDR3 length is 11 residues. The CDR3 coding sequence is TGCAGTTTCACCGGAGACACTGAAGCTTTCTTT. Protein sequence: CSFTGDTEAFF.

A few counts support this clonotype. This chain links TRBV30 with TRBJ1-1, with TRBD1 matching 9 bases. Unmatched junction bases numbered 11, after V lost 5 bases and J lost 1 base. Germline values: CDR1 GTSNPN, CDR2 SVGIG (reference sequence). The CDR3 runs to 16 residues. In DNA, the CDR3 is TGTGCCTGGGGGACAGGGCAGGCGCGTGGGAACACTGAAGCTTTCTTT. It codes for CAWGTGQARGNTEAFF.

The chain joins TRBV15 to TRBJ2-1, with D uncertain. The germline CDR1 and CDR2 sequences are LNHNV and YYDKDF (reference sequence). V shed 1 base and J shed 0 bases, with 10 bases lying between them. This CDR3 has 16 amino acids. The CDR3, as DNA: TGTGCCACCAGCAGAGCAAAGCGAAGCTCCTACAATGAGCAGTTCTTC. It yields the protein CATSRAKRSSYNEQFF.

This clonotype has a handful of counts. The chain couples TRBV30 to TRBJ1-3, with D unclear. The CDR3 runs to 16 residues. Trimming stripped 4 bases from V and 0 bases from J, with 16 bases between. CDR1 GTSNPN and CDR2 SVGIG come from the germline V gene (reference sequence). DNA of the CDR3: TGTGCCTGGACTCCCCCCCGAGGGTACTCTGGAAACACCATATATTTT. Its protein is CAWTPPRGYSGNTIYF. The full variable domain, rest sourced from reference TRBV30 and TRBJ1-3, is SQTIHQWPATLVQPVGSPLSLECTVEGTSNPNLYWYRQAAGRGLQLLFYSVGIGQISSEVPQNLSASRPQDRQFILSSKKLLLSDSGFYLCAWTPPRGYSGNTIYFGEGSWLTVV.

The V call is TRBV5-1, the J call TRBJ1-2, with 7 bases aligning to TRBD1. The V and J ends lost 2 bases and 3 bases, in that order; junction bases with no gene match: 7. This CDR3 has 15 amino acids. Germline V gene lookup returns CDR1 SGHRS and CDR2 YFSETQ. CDR3 region: CASSLTGASYYGYTF. CDR3 in DNA: TGCGCCAGCAGCTTAACAGGGGCATCGTACTATGGCTACACCTTC.

This clonotype appeared many times. The V gene is TRBV2, the J gene TRBJ2-1; the match to TRBD1 covers 7 bases. Germline values: CDR1 SNHLY, CDR2 FYNNEI. The CDR3 sequence is 14 residues long. Trimming at V came to 6 bases and at J to 2 bases, leaving 4 bases not matched to a gene. In DNA form, the CDR3 reads TGTGCCAGCAGCGGGACAGCTCCCTACAATGAGCAGTTCTTC. It encodes CASSGTAPYNEQFF.

This clonotype was picked up many times. The chain combines TRBV7-9 with TRBJ2-5, with TRBD2 as a possible D gene (6 bases). V shed 1 base and J shed 1 base, with 10 bases lying between them. The CDR3 contains 15 residues. Per the germline V gene, CDR1 is SEHNR and CDR2 is FQNEAQ (reference sequence). The CDR3, as DNA: TGTGCCAGCAGCTTAGTCCGGGGACTCCAAGAGACCCAGTACTTC. This translates into CASSLVRGLQETQYF.

This clonotype was seen a handful of times. V and J are TRBV5-6 and TRBJ1-5; a possible D gene is TRBD1 (5 bases). CDR3 length equals 17 residues. Per the germline V gene, CDR1 is SGHDT and CDR2 is YYEEEE. The V end was cut by 4 bases, the J end by 3 bases, with 20 bases between. DNA of the CDR3: TGTGCCAGCAGCGTTAGGACGGGGGTAACGGTCAATCAGCCCCAGCATTTT. Amino acid sequence: CASSVRTGVTVNQPQHF. The full variable domain, completed using reference TRBV5-6 and TRBJ1-5, is DAGVTQSPTHLIKTRGQQVTLRCSPKSGHDTVSWYQQALGQGPQFIFQYYEEEERQRGNFPDRFSGHQFPNYSSELNVNALLLGDSALYLCASSVRTGVTVNQPQHFGDGTRLSIL.

V usage is TRBV28 and J usage is TRBJ1-5; TRBD1 is a possible D gene (5 bases). Trimming stripped 8 bases from V and 0 bases from J, with 8 bases between. This CDR3 region has 13 residues. Per the germline V gene, CDR1 is MDHEN and CDR2 is SYDVKM. The CDR3 loop is CASGANSNQPQHF. CDR3 sequence (DNA): TGTGCCAGCGGGGCCAATAGCAATCAGCCCCAGCATTTT.

A single count supports this clonotype. V gene TRBV4-3 combines with J gene TRBJ2-1; a weak D match, TRBD2 (5 bases). Germline lookup yields CDR1 LGHNA and CDR2 YSLEER. CDR3 length: 16 residues. Trimming took 0 bases from V and 3 from J, leaving 12 bases between them. CDR3 sequence reads: CASSQERVARYNEQFF. CDR3 DNA sequence: TGCGCCAGCAGCCAAGAGAGGGTCGCACGCTACAATGAGCAGTTCTTC.

The CDR3 coding sequence is TGTGCCCTAACAGGGGCGGATCAGCCCCAGCATTTT. Its translation is CALTGADQPQHF. This chain connects TRBV30 to TRBJ1-5, with 7 bases that match TRBD1. Germline trimming cut 8 bases from V and 5 bases from J; bases unmatched to any gene: 6. The CDR3 totals 12 residues. The germline gives CDR1 GTSNPN, CDR2 SVGIG (reference sequence).

This clonotype was recorded a few times. Being one base from a much bigger clone, this may be a read error. This chain connects TRBV20-1 to TRBJ2-1; TRBD2 matches at 10 bases. The CDR3 totals 13 residues. Germline CDR1 DFQATT, CDR2 SNEGSKA (reference sequence). V trimming: 7 bases; J trimming: 8 bases; junction bases outside the gene matches: 8. Written as DNA, the CDR3 is TGCAGTGGCCAGCGGGGGGGCCGCGATGAGCAGTTCTTC. Its protein is CSGQRGGRDEQFF.

This clonotype appeared once. A clone one base away is much larger, so this may be a read error. In DNA form, the CDR3 reads TGCAGTTACCGCGTGGGGAATGGCTACACCTTC. The encoded protein is CSYRVGNGYTF. The chain couples TRBV29-1 to TRBJ1-2; D not resolved. The CDR3 spans 11 residues. CDR1 SQVTM and CDR2 ANQGSEA come from the germline V gene. Full variable domain (outside the CDR3, taken from reference TRBV29-1 and TRBJ1-2): SAVISQKPSRDICQRGTSLTIQCQVDSQVTMMFWYRQQPGQSLTLIATANQGSEATYESGFVIDKFPISRPNLTFSTLTVSNMSPEDSSIYLCSYRVGNGYTFGSGTRLTVV.